One and the same sample provided the 28 T cell receptor beta chains below, sequenced in a study of blood T cell repertoires in COVID-19. Profiled with immunoSEQ multiplex PCR; TCRdb holds only in-frame clones, not every one. The sample comprises about 73,000 clones, approximately 83% of which are singletons, and 25% to 30% rests with the top ten. Sequenced: peripheral blood. The receptors originated from a human donor in a cohort sampled during active COVID-19.

The V call is TRBV13, the J call TRBJ2-2; 12 nucleotides agree with TRBD2. Trimming took 8 bases from V and 5 from J; bases not matched to a gene: 0. The CDR3 length is 13 residues. Germline V gives CDR1 PRHDT, CDR2 FYEKMQ (reference sequence). The CDR3 loop is CASGTSGTGELFF. The CDR3 DNA is TGTGCCAGCGGGACTAGCGGGACCGGGGAGCTGTTTTTT.

The V and J genes are TRBV7-3 and TRBJ2-1; TRBD2 agrees at 7 bases. V shed 4 bases and J 0 bases; nucleotides not matched to a gene: 18. Germline lookup yields CDR1 SGHTA and CDR2 FQGTGA. The CDR3 contains 20 residues. CDR3 nucleotide sequence: TGTGCCAGCAGCTCCTTCCACCCGAGCGGGACTCCTTTCTCCTACAATGAGCAGTTCTTC. Its protein is CASSSFHPSGTPFSYNEQFF. Full variable domain (missing parts from reference TRBV7-3 and TRBJ2-1): GAGVSQTPSNKVTEKGKYVELRCDPISGHTALYWYRQSLGQGPEFLIYFQGTGAADDSGLPNDRFFAVRPEGSVSTLKIQRTERGDSAVYLCASSSFHPSGTPFSYNEQFFGPGTRLTVL.

The gene calls are TRBV5-4 and TRBJ2-5; the D gene is possibly TRBD2 (6 bases). The length of the CDR3 is 16 residues. Germline V gene sequence: CDR1 SGHNT, CDR2 YYREEE (reference sequence). Between the trimmed V and J ends, which lost 0 bases and 4 bases, there was a span of 16 bases. CDR3 DNA sequence: TGTGCCAGCAGCTTGGTTGGGTGGGGAGGTAGAGAGACCCAGTACTTC. Its translation is CASSLVGWGGRETQYF.

The chain recombines TRBV7-9 with TRBJ1-4; the match to TRBD1 covers 7 bases. This CDR3 has 16 amino acids. The V gene end was trimmed by 0 bases and the J gene end by 8 bases; junction bases not matched to a gene: 9. CDR1 SEHNR and CDR2 FQNEAQ come from the germline V gene (reference sequence). Here the CDR3 reads CASSLAAGGSGEKLFF. In DNA, the CDR3 is TGTGCCAGCAGCTTAGCGGCAGGGGGATCAGGGGAAAAACTGTTTTTT.

This chain joins TRBV10-3 and TRBJ2-1; no firm D call. Germline CDR1 and CDR2: ENHRY and SYGVKD. CDR3 length: 12 amino acids. V was cut by 0 bases and J by 9 bases, with 6 bases left in between. DNA for the CDR3: TGTGCCATCAGTGAGTCGGCAGTTGAGCAGTTCTTC. This encodes CAISESAVEQFF.

The chain recombines TRBV9 with TRBJ2-7, with 9 bases aligning to TRBD1. With V trimmed by 0 bases and J by 6 bases, 4 bases remained unmatched. The germline CDR1 and CDR2 sequences are SGDLS and YYNGEE. This CDR3 comprises 14 residues. CDR3 DNA sequence: TGTGCCAGCAGCGTAGGGGGGACAGGGATCGAGCAGTACTTC. It encodes CASSVGGTGIEQYF.

The CDR3 sequence is CASSNPTGLAEKLFF. CDR3 in DNA: TGTGCCAGTAGTAACCCTACAGGGTTGGCTGAAAAACTGTTTTTT. The V call is TRBV19, the J call TRBJ1-4; possibly TRBD1 for D (6 bases). The V and J ends lost 4 bases and 7 bases respectively, with 16 bases between them. The CDR3 is 15 residues long. Germline CDR1 LNHDA, CDR2 SQIVND (reference sequence).

The chain joins TRBV18 to TRBJ1-1; maybe TRBD1 (6 bases). The germline V and J ends were trimmed by 3 bases and 3 bases, with 11 bases remaining between them. The CDR3 has 14 amino acids. Germline CDR1 and CDR2: KGHSH and LQKENI. This CDR3 reads CASSPQGMYTEAFF. The CDR3 nucleotides are TGTGCCAGCTCACCGCAGGGGATGTACACTGAAGCTTTCTTT.

This clone was seen a few times. The chain uses TRBV20-1 and TRBJ2-7; 7 positions agree with TRBD1. The germline V gene encodes CDR1 DFQATT and CDR2 SNEGSKA (reference sequence). J was trimmed by 5 bases and V by 6 bases; bases with no gene match: 4. There are 11 residues in the CDR3. The CDR3: CSARGLDEQYF. The CDR3, as DNA: TGCAGTGCAAGGGGGCTGGACGAGCAGTACTTC.

CDR3 nucleotide sequence: TGCAGCGTTGAAGACCCCTATAGCGGGGGGGTGGATACGCAGTATTTT. Translating it yields CSVEDPYSGGVDTQYF. The chain carries TRBV29-1 and TRBJ2-3; TRBD2 matches at 11 bases. V lost 0 bases, J lost 6 bases, and 8 bases stayed unmatched. From germline, CDR1 is SQVTM and CDR2 ANQGSEA. The length of the CDR3 is 16 residues.

The chain's CDR3 is CASSIQGARSYNEQFF. The CDR3 nucleotides are TGTGCCAGTAGTATCCAGGGGGCGAGGTCCTACAATGAGCAGTTCTTC. V usage is TRBV19 and J usage is TRBJ2-1; 8 bases map to TRBD1. The V segment lost 3 bases and the J segment 1 base; nucleotides outside the gene matches: 5. CDR3 length: 16 amino acids. In germline, CDR1 is LNHDA, CDR2 SQIVND (reference sequence).

This sequence joins TRBV11-3 and TRBJ2-5; 7 nucleotides line up with TRBD2. CDR1 and CDR2 from the germline V gene are SGHNT and YENEEA. The CDR3 sequence is 15 residues long. After removal of 3 bases from V and 6 bases from J, the junction contained 10 bases not matched to a gene. The CDR3 spells CASSFGGTGGQTQYF. The CDR3 DNA sequence: TGTGCCAGCAGCTTTGGGGGGACGGGGGGTCAGACCCAGTACTTC. The whole variable domain, remainder taken from reference TRBV11-3 and TRBJ2-5, is EAGVVQSPRYKIIEKKQPVAFWCNPISGHNTLYWYLQNLGQGPELLIRYENEEAVDDSQLPKDRFSAERLKGVDSTLKIQPAELGDSAVYLCASSFGGTGGQTQYFGPGTRLLVL.

The chain couples TRBV7-3 to TRBJ2-1; 9 positions agree with TRBD1. This CDR3 has 14 residues. Per the germline V gene, CDR1 is SGHTA and CDR2 is FQGTGA. The V segment lost 1 base and the J segment 9 bases; nucleotides outside the gene matches: 4. As DNA, the CDR3 is TGTGCCAGCAGCTTAAACAGGGGGCGGACTGAGCAGTTCTTC. Translation gives CASSLNRGRTEQFF.

Here the CDR3 reads CASSPRDRGKFEQYF. The CDR3 nucleotides read TGTGCCAGCAGCCCCCGGGACAGGGGAAAATTCGAGCAGTACTTC. V gene TRBV5-5 combines with J gene TRBJ2-7; 10 nucleotides agree with TRBD1. The CDR3 loop spans 15 amino acids. The J segment lost 6 bases and the V segment lost 4 bases, leaving 10 bases of the junction unmatched. CDR1 and CDR2 (germline): SGHKS, YYEKEE (reference sequence).

V usage is TRBV3-1 (or the pseudogene TRBV3-2) and J usage is TRBJ2-1; TRBD1 matches at 7 bases. With V trimmed by 5 bases and J by 5 bases, 12 bases remained unmatched. This CDR3 region has 16 residues. Germline lookup yields CDR1 LGHDT and CDR2 YNNKEL (reference sequence). Here the CDR3 DNA reads TGTGCCAGCAGCAGAAGGGGACAGATTATCAACAATGAGCAGTTCTTC. Translating it yields CASSRRGQIINNEQFF.

The rearrangement links TRBV11-3 to TRBJ2-5; 7 bases map to TRBD1. With 6 bases clipped from V and 0 bases from J, the junction kept 10 bases outside the gene matches. Germline V CDR1 and CDR2: SGHNT, YENEEA. CDR3 length: 16 residues. The CDR3 region has the DNA TGTGCCAGCAGTCAGAAGGGGGCAGGGTACCAAGAGACCCAGTACTTC. Protein: CASSQKGAGYQETQYF.

This clone was seen only once. V and J are TRBV7-3 and TRBJ2-3; 8 bases match TRBD2. This CDR3 contains 15 residues. CDR1 and CDR2 (germline): SGHTA, FQGTGA. The trim removed 2 bases at V and 5 bases at J, leaving 6 bases unmatched. The chain's CDR3 is CASSLAGGIKDTQYF. The CDR3 bases are TGTGCCAGCAGCTTAGCGGGGGGCATTAAAGATACGCAGTATTTT. Complete variable domain (other parts from reference TRBV7-3 and TRBJ2-3): GAGVSQTPSNKVTEKGKYVELRCDPISGHTALYWYRQSLGQGPEFLIYFQGTGAADDSGLPNDRFFAVRPEGSVSTLKIQRTERGDSAVYLCASSLAGGIKDTQYFGPGTRLTVL.

As DNA, the CDR3 is TGTGCCAGCAGCTTATCGGGGGGGAGCACAGATACGCAGTATTTT. It specifies CASSLSGGSTDTQYF. This chain uses TRBV7-3 with TRBJ2-3; 8 nucleotides line up with TRBD2. Germline loops: CDR1 SGHTA, CDR2 FQGTGA. The J segment lost 0 bases and the V segment lost 2 bases, leaving 1 base of the junction unmatched. The CDR3 is made up of 15 amino acids.

V gene TRBV4-2 combines with J gene TRBJ2-4; D may be TRBD2 (7 bases). CDR1 is LGHNA, CDR2 YNFKEQ, per germline. V lost 0 bases to trimming and J lost 9 bases, with 15 bases between them. The CDR3 runs 15 residues. CDR3 bases: TGTGCCAGCAGCCAAGATGGACTAGGGGGAAGCATTCAGTACTTC. Translated, it gives CASSQDGLGGSIQYF.

The V gene is TRBV7-2, the J gene TRBJ2-1; D uncertain. Trimming cost V 4 bases and J 4 bases, with 8 bases left between them. Per the germline V gene, CDR1 is SGHTA and CDR2 is FQGNSA. CDR3 size: 13 residues. CDR3 sequence reads: CASSSRMYNEQFF. DNA of the CDR3: TGTGCCAGCAGCTCCAGGATGTACAATGAGCAGTTCTTC.

This chain connects TRBV3-1 (or the pseudogene TRBV3-2) to TRBJ2-7; D is uncertain. Germline-derived CDR1 and CDR2 are LGHDT and YNNKEL (reference sequence). The CDR3 is made up of 12 amino acids. Deletions cut 1 base from V and 6 bases from J, with 7 bases between. CDR3 in DNA: TGTGCCAGCAGCCAAGGGTGGAGCGAGCAGTACTTC. As protein: CASSQGWSEQYF.

The J gene is TRBJ1-4, the V gene TRBV12-5; TRBD1 is a possible D gene (5 bases). The V end was cut by 6 bases, the J end by 10 bases, with 27 bases between. CDR3 length: 17 amino acids. Germline CDR1 reads LGHNT; CDR2 reads FRNRAP. DNA of the CDR3: TGTGCTAGTGGACCCACGATGCCCACCAGTGGGGGGACAAAACTGTTTTTT. Its translation is CASGPTMPTSGGTKLFF.

The chain joins TRBV5-4 to TRBJ1-3; 12 nucleotides align to TRBD1. The CDR3 loop spans 16 amino acids. Per germline, CDR1 SGHNT and CDR2 YYREEE (reference sequence). Trimming took 4 bases from V and 4 from J; bases not matched to a gene: 6. The chain's CDR3 is CASSRDRGLGGNTIYF. CDR3 nucleotide sequence: TGTGCCAGCAGCAGGGACAGGGGGCTGGGAGGAAACACCATATATTTT.

The gene calls are TRBV10-3 and TRBJ2-4; 11 bases are a match to TRBD2. V trimming: 10 bases; J trimming: 6 bases; junction bases outside the gene matches: 17. This CDR3 has 17 residues. Germline CDR1 is ENHRY and CDR2 is SYGVKD. The CDR3 bases are TGTGCCACCTCCGTGGGTAGCGGGGGGGCCGGTAGAAACATTCAGTACTTC. Translated: CATSVGSGGAGRNIQYF.

The sample holds a few counts of this clone. The genes are TRBV29-1 and TRBJ1-1, with D possibly being TRBD1 (5 bases). The CDR3 length is 12 residues. Germline V gene lookup returns CDR1 SQVTM and CDR2 ANQGSEA. V was shortened by 6 bases and J by 0 bases, with 8 bases between the two germline ends. Here the CDR3 reads CSVQVLNTEAFF. CDR3 coding DNA: TGCAGCGTACAGGTCTTGAACACTGAAGCTTTCTTT.

This rearrangement joins TRBV2 to TRBJ1-2; D is uncertain. Trimming pared 9 bases from V and 4 bases from J, leaving 18 bases between. The germline V gene has CDR1 SNHLY and CDR2 FYNNEI. The CDR3 runs to 14 residues. The CDR3 is CASNGQAESYGYTF. CDR3 nucleotides: TGTGCCAGTAATGGGCAGGCCGAATCCTATGGCTACACCTTC.

V usage is TRBV10-3 and J usage is TRBJ1-5; D is undetermined. The CDR3 totals 13 residues. V was trimmed by 3 bases and J by 7 bases, leaving 10 bases between them. The germline V gene encodes CDR1 ENHRY and CDR2 SYGVKD. The CDR3 here is CAISDASRQPQHF. CDR3 in DNA: TGTGCCATCAGTGACGCGAGTCGGCAGCCCCAGCATTTT.

This chain links TRBV7-9 with TRBJ1-1, with D hard to call. V was clipped by 1 base and J by 5 bases, with 5 bases between them. Looked up from germline, CDR1 is SEHNR and CDR2 is FQNEAQ (reference sequence). The CDR3 covers 12 residues. The CDR3 protein is CASSLGKTEAFF. The CDR3 DNA follows: TGTGCCAGCAGCTTAGGTAAAACTGAAGCTTTCTTT.